This TCR beta chain derives from a study of T cell repertoires in cytomegalovirus infection (dated by TCRdb to the late 2010s). Study-level background: Because public TCR beta signatures pointed to carriage of CMV infection together with the matching HLA type, the HLA type of each donor mattered for the analysis. Paper-wide results and their limitations: The ex vivo response was dominated by HLA-C-restricted CMV-specific TCR beta clonotypes, and the single most frequent clonotype in two of eight donors was supplied by these HLA-C-restricted clonotypes. In both this cohort and an independent cohort of 350 to 400 donors, the cumulative frequency of public TCR beta family members distinguished carriers of CMV infection plus the relevant HLA type.

Sequencing was carried out with an Illumina HiSeq 1500. Using fastp at Q25 and MiXCR, TCRdb reprocessed the public reads and kept productive beta chains. Entries are consolidated by CDR3 protein sequence, retaining the most common genes and DNA. This sample gives approximately 140,000 distinct CDR3 sequences in total; more than 7% of them show up just once. The ten largest clones represent about 9.5% of the sample. Concerning this clonotype itself: Its antigen remains unidentified. Per-base qualities were not stored, and no clone one base away is much larger.

CDR1 and CDR2 are read off the germline V gene as SGHVS and FNYEAQ. The CDR3 starts with the cysteine, ends with the phenylalanine, and has 14 residues. The only DNA kept is the CDR3, 42 bases in frame from the first base. For this chain, trimming is 1 base at the V end and 10 bases at the J end, and the number of junction bases without a gene match is 4. Sequenced input: PBMCs. The receptor chain draws on TRBV7-6 and TRBJ1-6; TRBD1 agrees with 7 junctional bases. The receptor comes from a human donor in good health (CMV status not recorded). Some clones in this sample may be carry-over from other donors' samples. The DNA is TGTGCCAGCAGCTTAGAGGGGGCGAGGTCACCCCTCCACTTT. This translates into CASSLEGARSPLHF.